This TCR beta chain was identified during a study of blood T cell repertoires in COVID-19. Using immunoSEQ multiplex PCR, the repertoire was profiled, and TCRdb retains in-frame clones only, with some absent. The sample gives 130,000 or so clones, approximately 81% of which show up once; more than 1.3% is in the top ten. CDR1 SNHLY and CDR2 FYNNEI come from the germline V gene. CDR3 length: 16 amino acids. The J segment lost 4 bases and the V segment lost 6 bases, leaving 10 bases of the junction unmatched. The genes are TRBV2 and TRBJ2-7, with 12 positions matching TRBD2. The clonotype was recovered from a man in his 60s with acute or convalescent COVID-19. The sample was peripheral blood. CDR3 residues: CASSGSSGRARYEQYF. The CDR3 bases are TGTGCCAGCAGCGGTTCTAGCGGGAGGGCCAGATACGAGCAGTACTTC.